These T cell receptor beta chains were read from a single sample in a study of blood T cell repertoires in COVID-19. Assay used: immunoSEQ multiplex PCR; TCRdb lists only in-frame clones, some missing. In the table there are hundreds of thousands of clones, approximately 83% of which are singletons. Sequencing was performed on peripheral blood. These receptors were collected from a man aged 35 to 55 with acute or convalescent COVID-19. Both conserved end residues are part of each CDR3. The D gene is left open where the match is weak. Part of the rows lack a size; the others show once, few, many or a class for expanded clones.

once	NA	TRBV7-6	TRBJ1-3	15	TGTGCCAGCAGCCCCTCAGGGGCTACTGGAAACACCATATATTTT	CASSPSGATGNTIYF
NA	NA	TRBV7-2	TRBJ2-7	14	TGTGCCAGCAGCTTATACCGGGACACCTACGAGCAGTACTTC	CASSLYRDTYEQYF
NA	TRBD2	TRBV7-2	TRBJ2-3	17	TGTGCCAGCAAAAGGACTAGCGGCGCCTCTAGCACAGATACGCAGTATTTT	CASKRTSGASSTDTQYF
NA	NA	TRBV15	TRBJ1-4	13	TGTGCCACCAGCAGAGATCTTCGTGAAAAACTGTTTTTT	CATSRDLREKLFF
NA	TRBD1	TRBV5-4	TRBJ2-5	14	TGTGCCAGCAGTAGGGACAGGGGGCAGGGGACCCAGTACTTC	CASSRDRGQGTQYF
NA	TRBD2	TRBV5-1	TRBJ2-2	15	TGCGCCAGCAGCTTGCGGGAGGTTGGAACCGGGGAGCTGTTTTTT	CASSLREVGTGELFF
NA	TRBD2	TRBV6-5	TRBJ2-7	14	TGTGCCAGCAGCGGACTAGCGGTAAACTACGAGCAGTACTTC	CASSGLAVNYEQYF
NA	NA	TRBV3-1/TRBV3-2	TRBJ2-2	14	TGTGCCAGCAGCCAAGCAAACTTGGTAGGGGAGCTGTTTTTT	CASSQANLVGELFF
NA	TRBD2	TRBV7-2	TRBJ2-7	16	TGTGCCAGCAGCTTATATCCGGGACTAGCGGGAGTCGAGCAGTACTTC	CASSLYPGLAGVEQYF
once	NA	TRBV18	TRBJ2-1	16	TGTGCCAGCTCACCCCTCGGCCCCGGGAACTACAATGAGCAGTTCTTC	CASSPLGPGNYNEQFF
NA	NA	TRBV9	TRBJ2-7	14	TGTGCCAGCAGCCCTTTAACCGGGGGCTACGAGCAGTACTTC	CASSPLTGGYEQYF
NA	NA	TRBV19	TRBJ2-7	15	TGTGCCAGTAGTATTCCCCTGCAGGAACACTACGAGCAGTACTTC	CASSIPLQEHYEQYF
NA	TRBD1	TRBV19	TRBJ1-6	15	TGTGCCAGTAGTATAGATGGGACAGGGTTGTCACCCCTCCACTTT	CASSIDGTGLSPLHF
few	TRBD1	TRBV5-4	TRBJ1-2	13	TGTGCCAGCAGCTTGGGACAGGGCAGCGGCTACACCTTC	CASSLGQGSGYTF